The clone carrying this T cell receptor (beta chain) was counted many times. Its antigen is still unknown. TCRdb processed the 5' RACE reads anew with MiXCR; each CDR3 protein has one entry. The table shows about 130,000 distinct CDR3 sequences, with 6% to 8% occurring only once. This sample was taken from a study of T cells after yellow fever vaccination. General study findings and limits: Bulk-population clonotypes that are abundant could appear as contaminants in FACS-sorted repertoires. Overlap between CD4 and CD8 compartments was detected for a small share of clonotypes.

Germline V CDR1 and CDR2: MNHNS, SASEGT. Trimming left V 6 bases short and J 3 bases short, with 17 bases between. The CDR3 is made up of 16 amino acids. This sequence originates from a man younger than 30 who received the YFV17D yellow fever vaccine. The V gene is TRBV6-1, the J gene TRBJ2-2; the D gene is possibly TRBD1 (6 bases). The input for sequencing was CD4+ T cells sorted from PBMCs, taken 9 to 11 days after the first yellow fever vaccination. The CDR3 nucleotides are TGTGCCAGCAGAGCTGGACAGTCCGGGGACACCGGGGAGCTGTTTTTT. As protein: CASRAGQSGDTGELFF.